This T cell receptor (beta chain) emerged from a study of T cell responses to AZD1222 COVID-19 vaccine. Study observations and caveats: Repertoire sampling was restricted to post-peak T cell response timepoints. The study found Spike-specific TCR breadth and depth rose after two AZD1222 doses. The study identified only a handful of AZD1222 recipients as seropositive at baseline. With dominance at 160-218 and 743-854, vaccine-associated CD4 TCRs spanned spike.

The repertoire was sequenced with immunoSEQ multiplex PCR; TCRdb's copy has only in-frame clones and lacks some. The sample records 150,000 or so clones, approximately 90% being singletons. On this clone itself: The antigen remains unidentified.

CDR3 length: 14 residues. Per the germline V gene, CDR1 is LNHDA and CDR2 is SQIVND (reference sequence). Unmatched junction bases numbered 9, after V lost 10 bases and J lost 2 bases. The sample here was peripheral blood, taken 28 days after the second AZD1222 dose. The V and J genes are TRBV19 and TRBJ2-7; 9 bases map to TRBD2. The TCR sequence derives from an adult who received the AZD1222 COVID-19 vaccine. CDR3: CATTTGTSTYEQYF. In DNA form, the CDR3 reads TGTGCCACCACGACAGGGACTAGCACCTACGAGCAGTACTTC.